The 28 T cell receptor beta chains below come from one sample, sequenced in a study of human T cells and chemical hapten exposure. Time point indicated: pre-sensitization, week 0. Treatment denoted: therapeutic diphenylcyclopropenone sensitization with weekly scalp DPC. MiXCR was run by TCRdb on the RACE reads, yielding one entry per CDR3 protein. The sample lists 270,000 or so distinct CDR3 sequences; almost 8% were seen once. The sample consisted of whole blood, taken in connection with sensitization to the hapten diphenylcyclopropenone (DPC). These receptors all come from a man between 18 and 29 years old with alopecia areata. Some clones in this sample may be carry-over from other donors' samples.

This chain links TRBV11-2 with TRBJ2-5; D unclear. Germline assignment: CDR1 SGHAT and CDR2 FQNNGV. The V gene lost 5 bases and the J gene lost 3 bases, with 13 bases spanning the gap. CDR3 length equals 14 residues. CDR3 amino acids: CASSPRTAKETQYF. The CDR3 nucleotides are TGTGCCAGCAGCCCACGGACGGCTAAAGAGACCCAGTACTTC.

This clonotype turned up a few times. The rearrangement joins TRBV29-1 to TRBJ2-3, with 9 bases identical to TRBD1. The V gene's germline CDR1 is SQVTM and CDR2 ANQGSEA. With V trimmed by 4 bases and J by 6 bases, 8 bases remained unmatched. The CDR3 runs 14 residues. This CDR3 reads CSVGRQGETDTQYF. Here the CDR3 DNA reads TGCAGCGTTGGTAGACAGGGGGAGACGGATACGCAGTATTTT.

The chain is built from TRBV7-9 and TRBJ2-3; D is possibly TRBD1 or TRBD2 (5 bases each). Per germline, CDR1 SEHNR and CDR2 FQNEAQ (reference sequence). V lost 5 bases to trimming and J lost 1 base, with 22 bases between them. The CDR3 has 18 amino acids. The CDR3 DNA sequence: TGTGCCAGCAGCGTTACCCTGGCAGGGCCCGGGGGCACAGATACGCAGTATTTT. Amino acid sequence: CASSVTLAGPGGTDTQYF.

In its sample, this clonotype was seen many times. The chain joins TRBV29-1 to TRBJ2-3; D may be TRBD1 or TRBD2 (5 bases each). The germline V gene has CDR1 SQVTM and CDR2 ANQGSEA. CDR3 length: 15 residues. Trimming left V 4 bases short and J 0 bases short, with 14 bases between. For the CDR3, the DNA is TGCAGCGTTGGACCCGGGACGGCCAGCACAGATACGCAGTATTTT. Its translation is CSVGPGTASTDTQYF.

This clonotype was observed a few times. This chain connects TRBV7-8 to TRBJ1-2; D perhaps matches TRBD1 (6 bases). This CDR3 spans 13 amino acids. Per germline, CDR1 SGHVS and CDR2 FQNEAQ. Between the trimmed V and J ends, which lost 1 base and 8 bases, there was a span of 11 bases. CDR3 nucleotide sequence: TGTGCCAGCAGCTTAGACAGGGCGCGGGGCTACACCTTC. The encoded protein is CASSLDRARGYTF.

The chain couples TRBV29-1 to TRBJ2-1; D is undetermined. V shed 5 bases and J shed 9 bases, with 14 bases lying between them. The CDR3 runs to 12 residues. In germline, CDR1 is SQVTM, CDR2 ANQGSEA. The CDR3 region has the DNA TGCAGCGTTTTAAGTGGGCTGGGTGAGCAGTTCTTC. Translation: CSVLSGLGEQFF.

There are a few counts of this clonotype. The chain employs TRBV28 and TRBJ2-2; 12 positions agree with TRBD2. The germline V gene has CDR1 MDHEN and CDR2 SYDVKM. CDR3 size: 21 residues. With 0 bases clipped from V and 5 bases from J, the junction kept 16 bases outside the gene matches. CDR3 protein: CASSLWVPPSGGEKLTGELFF. CDR3 nucleotides: TGTGCCAGCAGTTTATGGGTCCCCCCTAGCGGGGGGGAGAAACTTACCGGGGAGCTGTTTTTT.

The chain joins TRBV7-9 to TRBJ1-6; D may be TRBD1 (5 bases). Between the trimmed V and J ends, which lost 2 bases and 10 bases, there was a span of 15 bases. This CDR3 spans 15 amino acids. Looked up from germline, CDR1 is SEHNR and CDR2 is FQNEAQ (reference sequence). The CDR3 DNA sequence: TGTGCCAGCAGCTTACCCGTTGGGGGAGGCTCACCCCTCCACTTT. It is translated as CASSLPVGGGSPLHF.

The chain employs TRBV7-2 and TRBJ2-1; no clear D gene. Trimming took off 3 bases at V and 4 bases at J, with 10 bases between the two ends. This CDR3 is built from 14 residues. From germline, CDR1 is SGHTA and CDR2 FQGNSA. The CDR3 DNA sequence: TGTGCCAGCAGCTTTGACGGGTCGTACAATGAGCAGTTCTTC. Protein product: CASSFDGSYNEQFF.

The chain uses TRBV29-1 and TRBJ2-1, with D perhaps TRBD1 (5 bases). The V end was cut by 4 bases, the J end by 0 bases, with 13 bases between. The CDR3 runs to 15 residues. The V gene's germline CDR1 is SQVTM and CDR2 ANQGSEA. This CDR3 reads CSVVGIQGSYNEQFF. Written as DNA, the CDR3 is TGCAGCGTTGTGGGTATCCAGGGCTCCTACAATGAGCAGTTCTTC.

This clonotype has a handful of counts. The V call is TRBV24-1, the J call TRBJ2-7, with unresolved D. The CDR3 totals 13 residues. V was pared by 3 bases and J by 2 bases, with 7 bases between. The germline V gene encodes CDR1 KGHDR and CDR2 SFDVKD. The DNA of the CDR3 is TGTGCCACCAGTGATGAGTTGACCTACGAGCAGTACTTC. Its translation is CATSDELTYEQYF.

The V and J genes are TRBV4-1 and TRBJ2-7; TRBD1 is a possible D gene (5 bases). V lost 3 bases, J lost 4 bases, and 16 bases lay in between. The germline V gene has CDR1 MGHRA and CDR2 YSYEKL. The CDR3 spans 15 residues. CDR3 sequence: CASSHPPGYRYEQYF. For the CDR3, the DNA is TGCGCCAGCAGCCACCCCCCAGGGTATAGGTACGAGCAGTACTTC.

This clonotype was observed a few times. This chain links TRBV6-2 or TRBV6-3 with TRBJ2-1; no clear D gene. The CDR3 runs 17 residues. Per the germline V gene, CDR1 is MNHEY and CDR2 is SVGEGT. V dropped 0 bases and J dropped 4 bases, with 16 bases sitting between them. The CDR3 protein is CASSYSSLLFTYNEQFF. Here the CDR3 DNA reads TGTGCCAGCAGTTACTCGAGTCTGCTGTTTACTTACAATGAGCAGTTCTTC.

This rearrangement joins TRBV6-5 to TRBJ1-2; no clear D. The CDR3 runs 16 residues. V lost 0 bases and J lost 5, with 16 bases in between. Germline V gene data show CDR1 as MNHEY and CDR2 as SVGAGI. The CDR3 here is CASSYSPEAVQYGYTF. As DNA, the CDR3 is TGTGCCAGCAGTTACTCCCCCGAGGCCGTCCAGTATGGCTACACCTTC.

V usage is TRBV5-1 and J usage is TRBJ1-2; D is unresolved. Germline V gives CDR1 SGHRS, CDR2 YFSETQ. V was cut by 4 bases and J by 4 bases, with 11 bases left in between. CDR3 length: 13 residues. CDR3 DNA: TGCGCCAGCAGCGACCAGAGTACCTATGGCTACACCTTC. Translating gives CASSDQSTYGYTF.

The table lists this clonotype with a count of one. The chain is built from TRBV12-3 or TRBV12-4 and TRBJ2-2, with D hard to call. The V end was cut by 6 bases, the J end by 0 bases, with 11 bases between. This CDR3 has 15 amino acids. CDR3 sequence (DNA): TGTGCCAGCAGCCCCATGGACGCGAACACCGGGGAGCTGTTTTTT. Amino acids: CASSPMDANTGELFF.

This clonotype was seen repeatedly, ten times or more. The J gene is TRBJ2-3, the V gene TRBV20-1, with D possibly matching TRBD2 (5 bases). From germline, CDR1 is DFQATT and CDR2 SNEGSKA (reference sequence). V was trimmed by 0 bases and J by 0 bases, leaving 10 bases between them. This CDR3 region has 15 residues. The CDR3 DNA reads TGCAGTGCTAGAGATCCCGGGGAGAGCACAGATACGCAGTATTTT. Protein: CSARDPGESTDTQYF.

This clonotype was picked up a small number of times. V usage is TRBV7-9 and J usage is TRBJ2-4; 7 nucleotides line up with TRBD1. Germline-derived CDR1 and CDR2 are SEHNR and FQNEAQ (reference sequence). CDR3 length equals 15 residues. With V trimmed by 4 bases and J by 9 bases, 12 bases remained unmatched. As DNA, the CDR3 is TGTGCCAGCAGCTACTCTTGGGACAGAGGGGGCATTCAGTACTTC. It is translated as CASSYSWDRGGIQYF.

The chain joins TRBV4-3 to TRBJ2-3; D is tentatively TRBD1 or TRBD2 (5 bases each). The CDR3 has 14 amino acids. The germline CDR1 and CDR2 sequences are LGHNA and YSLEER. Trimming cost V 9 bases and J 3 bases, with 16 bases left between them. As DNA, the CDR3 is TGCGCCAGTCGAGACTTGGGGGAGACAGATACGCAGTATTTT. This translates into CASRDLGETDTQYF.

In its sample, this clonotype was seen a few times. The chain combines TRBV11-2 with TRBJ2-3; D tentatively reads TRBD1 or TRBD2 (5 bases each). The CDR3 has 15 amino acids. Germline lookup yields CDR1 SGHAT and CDR2 FQNNGV. Trimming cost V 5 bases and J 9 bases, with 21 bases left between them. This chain's CDR3 is CASSRIRGATGTQYF. In DNA form, the CDR3 reads TGTGCCAGCAGCCGTATTAGAGGGGCGACGGGCACGCAGTATTTT.

The genes are TRBV29-1 and TRBJ2-2, with no clear D. CDR1 and CDR2 from the germline V gene are SQVTM and ANQGSEA. There are 11 residues in the CDR3. Trimming removed 6 bases from V and 6 bases from J, with 8 bases in between. CDR3 bases: TGCAGCGTGCTTCGATCCGGGGAGCTGTTTTTT. It is translated as CSVLRSGELFF.

The chain joins TRBV19 to TRBJ2-6; maybe TRBD1 (5 bases). The germline V and J ends were trimmed by 3 bases and 2 bases, with 11 bases remaining between them. Germline V gene data show CDR1 as LNHDA and CDR2 as SQIVND (reference sequence). The CDR3 has 16 residues. The CDR3 nucleotides read TGTGCCAGTAGTATGGACATCTCGGCTGGGGCCAACGTCCTGACTTTC. Residues: CASSMDISAGANVLTF.

This clonotype was seen only a few times. The chain couples TRBV6-4 to TRBJ2-1; 12 bases align to TRBD1. The germline V gene has CDR1 MRHNA and CDR2 SNTAGT. V shed 2 bases, J shed 8 bases, and the junction held 4 bases outside the gene matches. The CDR3 loop spans 15 amino acids. The chain's CDR3 is CASSDDGTGGHEQFF. Here the CDR3 DNA reads TGTGCCAGCAGTGACGACGGGACAGGGGGCCATGAGCAGTTCTTC.

This clonotype was recorded at least ten times. This chain links TRBV28 with TRBJ1-3, with 9 bases fitting TRBD1. J was trimmed by 0 bases and V by 2 bases; bases with no gene match: 5. The CDR3 extends over 17 amino acids. The V gene's germline CDR1 is MDHEN and CDR2 SYDVKM. CDR3: CASSLQTGGYSGNTIYF. CDR3 DNA sequence: TGTGCCAGCAGTTTACAGACAGGGGGATACTCTGGAAACACCATATATTTT.

This clonotype has a handful of counts. The J gene is TRBJ2-1, the V gene TRBV7-3; 8 nucleotides agree with TRBD2. J lost 5 bases, V lost 2 bases, and 5 bases had no gene match. The CDR3 is 15 amino acids. The V gene's germline CDR1 is SGHTA and CDR2 FQGTGA. CDR3 sequence: CASSLAGGLNNEQFF. DNA of the CDR3: TGTGCCAGCAGCTTAGCGGGGGGACTCAACAATGAGCAGTTCTTC.

This clonotype was observed a few times. The chain links TRBV6-5 to TRBJ1-6, with 8 positions matching TRBD1. CDR1 is MNHEY, CDR2 SVGAGI, per germline. Unmatched junction bases numbered 6, after V lost 4 bases and J lost 7 bases. There are 15 residues in the CDR3. The CDR3 coding sequence is TGTGCCAGCAGTTTCGCAGGGGGCGCAAATTCACCCCTCCACTTT. Encoded protein: CASSFAGGANSPLHF.

This clonotype was seen more than once but under ten times. The chain combines TRBV20-1 with TRBJ1-2; weak D call: TRBD1 (6 bases). The CDR3 runs to 14 residues. Germline CDR1 DFQATT, CDR2 SNEGSKA (reference sequence). Trimming stripped 3 bases from V and 5 bases from J, with 16 bases between. The CDR3 spells CSARGDRRYYGYTF. The CDR3 DNA reads as TGCAGTGCTAGGGGTGACAGGCGGTATTATGGCTACACCTTC.

This clonotype was counted only a few times. The gene calls are TRBV6-2 or TRBV6-3 and TRBJ1-2, with 7 bases that match TRBD1. Germline loops: CDR1 MNHEY, CDR2 SVGEGT. The CDR3 spans 15 residues. With 7 bases clipped from V and 4 bases from J, the junction kept 12 bases outside the gene matches. DNA for the CDR3: TGTGCCAGCACCACTCCCGCTGACAGGGTCTATGGCTACACCTTC. It yields the protein CASTTPADRVYGYTF.